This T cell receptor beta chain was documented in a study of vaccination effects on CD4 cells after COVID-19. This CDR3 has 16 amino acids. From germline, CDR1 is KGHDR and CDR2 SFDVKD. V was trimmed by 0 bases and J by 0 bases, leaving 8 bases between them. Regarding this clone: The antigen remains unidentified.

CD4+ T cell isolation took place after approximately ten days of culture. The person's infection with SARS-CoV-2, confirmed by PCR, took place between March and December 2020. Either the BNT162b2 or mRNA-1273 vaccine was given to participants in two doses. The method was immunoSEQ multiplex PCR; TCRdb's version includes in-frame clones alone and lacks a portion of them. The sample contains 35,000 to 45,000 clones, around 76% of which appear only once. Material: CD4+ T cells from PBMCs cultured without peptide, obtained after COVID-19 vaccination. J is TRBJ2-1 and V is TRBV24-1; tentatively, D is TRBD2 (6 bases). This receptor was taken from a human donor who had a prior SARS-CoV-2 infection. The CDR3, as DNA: TGTGCCACCAGTGATTTGGTCGGGAGCTCCTACAATGAGCAGTTCTTC. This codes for CATSDLVGSSYNEQFF.